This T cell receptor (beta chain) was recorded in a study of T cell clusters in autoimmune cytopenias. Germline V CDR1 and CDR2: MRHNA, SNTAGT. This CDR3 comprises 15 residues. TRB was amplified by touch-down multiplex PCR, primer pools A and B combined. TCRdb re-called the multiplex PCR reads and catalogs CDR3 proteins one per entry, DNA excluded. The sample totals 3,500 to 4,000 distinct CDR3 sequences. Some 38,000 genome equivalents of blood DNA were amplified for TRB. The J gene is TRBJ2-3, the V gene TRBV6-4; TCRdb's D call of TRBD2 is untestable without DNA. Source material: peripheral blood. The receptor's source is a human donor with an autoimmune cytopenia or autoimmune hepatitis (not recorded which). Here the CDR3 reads CASSDSGGSADTQYF.